A single sample is the source of the 18 T cell receptor beta chains below, sequenced in a study of blood T cell repertoires in COVID-19. Profiling relied on immunoSEQ multiplex PCR, and the TCRdb table lists in-frame clones only, not all of them. The repertoire holds some 100,000 clones, with roughly 84% as singletons. Sequencing used peripheral blood. These receptors all come from a woman between 50 and 59 years old with acute or convalescent COVID-19.

The V gene is TRBV9, the J gene TRBJ1-2; possible D gene TRBD1, 5 bases. The germline gives CDR1 SGDLS, CDR2 YYNGEE. The CDR3 is 14 amino acids. Trimming pared 0 bases from V and 5 bases from J, leaving 11 bases between. In DNA, the CDR3 is TGTGCCAGCAGCGTAGACGGGCGGGGGTATGGCTACACCTTC. Amino acid sequence: CASSVDGRGYGYTF.

The chain joins TRBV10-1 to TRBJ1-2, with a weak D call TRBD1 (6 bases). This CDR3 region has 13 residues. V lost 2 bases and J lost 2, with 6 bases in between. Germline V gene sequence: CDR1 WNHNN, CDR2 SYGVQD (reference sequence). CDR3 in amino acids: CASSEGQNYGYTF. CDR3 DNA: TGCGCCAGCAGTGAGGGACAGAACTATGGCTACACCTTC.

V usage is TRBV27 and J usage is TRBJ2-3; the D gene is possibly TRBD2 (5 bases). The CDR3 runs 16 residues. CDR1 is MNHEY, CDR2 SMNVEV, per germline (reference sequence). The ends were cut back, 3 bases at V and 2 bases at J, with 15 bases in the middle. The CDR3 DNA is TGTGCCAGCAGTTTTTCGAGGGCCGTCTCCACAGATACGCAGTATTTT. This translates into CASSFSRAVSTDTQYF.

The rearrangement uses TRBV10-2 and TRBJ1-1; 7 bases line up with TRBD1. The CDR3 extends over 17 amino acids. The germline V gene encodes CDR1 WSHSY and CDR2 SAAADI. The ends lost 2 bases at V and 0 bases at J; junction bases unmatched: 9. CDR3 in DNA: TGCGCCAGCAGTGAGGGGACAGTTACATTCATGAACACTGAAGCTTTCTTT. Protein product: CASSEGTVTFMNTEAFF.

V is TRBV19 and J is TRBJ1-2; TRBD1 matches 7 bases. The CDR3 sequence is 14 residues long. J was trimmed by 3 bases and V by 7 bases; bases with no gene match: 8. The germline CDR1 and CDR2 sequences are LNHDA and SQIVND (reference sequence). The CDR3, as DNA: TGTGCCAGTACCACGACAGGGTGGGACTATGGCTACACCTTC. Protein: CASTTTGWDYGYTF.

The V gene is TRBV6-1, the J gene TRBJ1-5; D not certain. This CDR3 spans 16 amino acids. CDR1 MNHNS and CDR2 SASEGT come from the germline V gene. Trimming stripped 3 bases from V and 0 bases from J, with 12 bases between. CDR3 protein: CASSELVTHSNQPQHF. The CDR3 nucleotides are TGTGCCAGCAGTGAGTTAGTTACCCATAGCAATCAGCCCCAGCATTTT.

The chain has TRBV7-8 and TRBJ1-1; D possibly corresponds to TRBD1 (5 bases). The CDR3 runs to 15 residues. V was trimmed by 5 bases and J by 0 bases, leaving 13 bases between them. The germline V gene has CDR1 SGHVS and CDR2 FQNEAQ. DNA for the CDR3: TGTGCCAGCAGCCCCCTGACAGCCTTGAACACTGAAGCTTTCTTT. Protein: CASSPLTALNTEAFF.

There are a few counts of this clone. V gene TRBV7-2 combines with J gene TRBJ2-7, with a possible D match to TRBD2 (6 bases). The V gene's germline CDR1 is SGHTA and CDR2 FQGNSA. V dropped 4 bases and J dropped 2 bases, with 18 bases sitting between them. The CDR3 runs 16 residues. The CDR3 protein is CASSSSPGGVTYEQYF. The CDR3 DNA sequence: TGTGCCAGCAGCTCCAGTCCGGGCGGGGTGACCTACGAGCAGTACTTC.

The V gene is TRBV6-5, the J gene TRBJ1-1; possibly TRBD1 for D (6 bases). CDR3 length: 13 amino acids. Germline values: CDR1 MNHEY, CDR2 SVGAGI. V dropped 10 bases and J dropped 1 base, with 13 bases sitting between them. The CDR3 DNA follows: TGTGCCACTTCCGGGACAAAGAACACTGAAGCTTTCTTT. Translated, it gives CATSGTKNTEAFF.

The chain links TRBV30 to TRBJ2-7; maybe TRBD2 (5 bases). This CDR3 is built from 13 residues. The germline V and J ends were trimmed by 3 bases and 10 bases, with 19 bases remaining between them. Germline V gene data show CDR1 as GTSNPN and CDR2 as SVGIG (reference sequence). The chain's CDR3 is CAWRAMVGAGQYF. The CDR3 nucleotides are TGTGCCTGGAGGGCGATGGTCGGTGCGGGCCAGTACTTC. Full variable domain (missing parts from reference TRBV30 and TRBJ2-7): SQTIHQWPATLVQPVGSPLSLECTVEGTSNPNLYWYRQAAGRGLQLLFYSVGIGQISSEVPQNLSASRPQDRQFILSSKKLLLSDSGFYLCAWRAMVGAGQYFGPGTRLTVT.

V usage is TRBV7-8 and J usage is TRBJ2-2; D is ambiguous. The germline V gene has CDR1 SGHVS and CDR2 FQNEAQ. This CDR3 contains 13 residues. V shed 2 bases and J shed 1 base, with 2 bases lying between them. The CDR3 DNA follows: TGTGCCAGCAGCTTACGGAACACCGGGGAGCTGTTTTTT. It is translated as CASSLRNTGELFF.

This clone was picked up a small number of times. The CDR3 coding sequence is TGCGCCAGCAGCCAGTCGGGACACTCCTACGAGCAGTACTTC. Its translation is CASSQSGHSYEQYF. The chain links TRBV4-1 to TRBJ2-7; maybe TRBD1 (6 bases). There are 14 residues in the CDR3. V lost 3 bases to trimming and J lost 0 bases, with 9 bases between them. Germline assignment: CDR1 MGHRA and CDR2 YSYEKL.

The chain links TRBV6-2 or TRBV6-3 to TRBJ2-2; 9 nucleotides align to TRBD1. J gave up 5 bases and V 5 bases, and 3 bases lay outside the gene matches. The CDR3 has 14 amino acids. CDR1 is MNHEY and CDR2 is SVGEGT in the germline V gene. The CDR3, as DNA: TGTGCCAGCAGTAAGGGACAGGGTACCGGGGAGCTGTTTTTT. Its translation is CASSKGQGTGELFF.

The gene calls are TRBV5-1 and TRBJ2-3; tentative D call: TRBD1 (6 bases). The CDR3 is made up of 16 amino acids. Trimming cost V 0 bases and J 0 bases, with 11 bases left between them. Per the germline V gene, CDR1 is SGHRS and CDR2 is YFSETQ. The CDR3 nucleotides read TGCGCCAGCAGCTTGGGAACAGGGTCTAGCACAGATACGCAGTATTTT. Its protein product is CASSLGTGSSTDTQYF.

V and J are TRBV2 and TRBJ1-2; D ambiguous. CDR1 is SNHLY and CDR2 is FYNNEI in the germline V gene. This CDR3 comprises 13 residues. The V and J ends lost 1 base and 8 bases respectively, with 11 bases between them. The CDR3 protein is CASSEGPVGGYTF. The CDR3 DNA reads TGTGCCAGCAGTGAAGGCCCCGTGGGCGGCTACACCTTC.

This chain joins TRBV5-1 and TRBJ2-3; D remains unclear. Germline loops: CDR1 SGHRS, CDR2 YFSETQ. The V and J ends lost 1 base and 2 bases respectively, with 11 bases between them. The length of the CDR3 is 15 residues. This CDR3 is CASSLLVDFTDTQYF. The CDR3 DNA is TGCGCCAGCAGCTTGTTGGTTGACTTCACAGATACGCAGTATTTT.

The chain couples TRBV6-5 to TRBJ1-2; D uncertain. The CDR3 contains 12 residues. In germline, CDR1 is MNHEY, CDR2 SVGAGI. V was clipped by 4 bases and J by 7 bases, with 10 bases between them. CDR3 loop: CASSFRGGGYTF. CDR3 in DNA: TGTGCCAGCAGTTTTCGGGGTGGTGGCTACACCTTC.

In its sample, this clone was seen a few times. The CDR3 protein is CASSISNPTGRQPQHF. CDR3 bases: TGTGCCAGTAGTATATCTAACCCGACAGGGAGGCAGCCCCAGCATTTT. The J gene is TRBJ1-5, the V gene TRBV19, with TRBD1 identical over 7 bases. Germline CDR1 reads LNHDA; CDR2 reads SQIVND (reference sequence). This CDR3 spans 16 amino acids. The trim removed 2 bases at V and 7 bases at J, leaving 11 bases unmatched.